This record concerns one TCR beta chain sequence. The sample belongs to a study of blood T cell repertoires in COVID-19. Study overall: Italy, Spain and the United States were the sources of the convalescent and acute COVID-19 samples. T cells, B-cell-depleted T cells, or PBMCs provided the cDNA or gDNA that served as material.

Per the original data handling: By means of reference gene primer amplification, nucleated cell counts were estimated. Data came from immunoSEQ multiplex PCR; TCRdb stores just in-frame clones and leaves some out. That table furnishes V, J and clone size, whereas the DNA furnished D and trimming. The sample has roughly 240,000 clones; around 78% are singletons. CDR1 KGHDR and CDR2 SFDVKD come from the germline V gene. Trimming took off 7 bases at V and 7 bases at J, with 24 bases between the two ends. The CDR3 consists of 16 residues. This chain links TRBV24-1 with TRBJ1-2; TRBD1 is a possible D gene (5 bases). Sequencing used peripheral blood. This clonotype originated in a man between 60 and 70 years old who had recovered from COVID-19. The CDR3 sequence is CATSGNAGRTAGGYTF. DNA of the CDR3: TGTGCCACCAGCGGGAATGCGGGACGGACGGCCGGTGGCTACACCTTC.